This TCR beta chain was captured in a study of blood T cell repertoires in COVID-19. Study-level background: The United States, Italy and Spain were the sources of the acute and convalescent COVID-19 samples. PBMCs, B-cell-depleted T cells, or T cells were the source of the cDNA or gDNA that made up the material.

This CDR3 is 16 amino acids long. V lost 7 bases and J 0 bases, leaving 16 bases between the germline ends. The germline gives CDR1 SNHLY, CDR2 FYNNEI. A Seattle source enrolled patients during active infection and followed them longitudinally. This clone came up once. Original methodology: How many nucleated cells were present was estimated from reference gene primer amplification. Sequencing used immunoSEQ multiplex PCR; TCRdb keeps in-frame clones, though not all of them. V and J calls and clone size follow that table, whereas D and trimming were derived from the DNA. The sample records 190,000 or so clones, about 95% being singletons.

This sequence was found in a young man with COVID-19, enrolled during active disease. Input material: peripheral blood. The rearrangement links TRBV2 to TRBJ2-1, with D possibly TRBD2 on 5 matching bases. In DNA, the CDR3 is TGTGCCAGCACCGAAACTCGGGAACCCTCCTACAATGAGCAGTTCTTC. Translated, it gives CASTETREPSYNEQFF.